This T cell receptor beta chain was sequenced during a study of shared clonotypes between healthy human individuals. Some clones are missing from TCRdb's copy, which holds only in-frame ones; the method was immunoSEQ multiplex PCR. The sample has roughly 1,000,000 clones; approximately 78% are singletons. The CDR3 contains 16 residues. Germline assignment: CDR1 SGHNT and CDR2 YYREEE (reference sequence). V shed 4 bases and J shed 3 bases, with 17 bases lying between them. The genes are TRBV5-4 and TRBJ2-4, with D perhaps given as TRBD1 or TRBD2 (5 bases each). Sequenced sample: memory CD4+ T cells from PBMCs. Subset described: CD45RA-negative fraction. This receptor was obtained from a man between 18 and 29 years old in good health. Some clones in this sample may be carry-over from other donors' samples. The CDR3 DNA reads TGTGCCAGCAGCCTCGGGGCTCCCTTAGACAAAAACATTCAGTACTTC. This translates into CASSLGAPLDKNIQYF.